The 10 T cell receptor beta chains presented below share a single source sample, sequenced in a study of T cell changes during pregnancy in multiple sclerosis. The data were produced by immunoSEQ multiplex PCR, yet TCRdb's version contains in-frame clones alone and is incomplete. Of roughly 67,000 clones listed, about nine tenths are singletons. The sequences come from peripheral blood, collected in the second trimester of pregnancy. The receptors derive from a female donor with multiple sclerosis, enrolled in a pregnancy study.

With respect to this clone: Other DNA sequences from this sample encode an identical CDR3 as well. The J gene is TRBJ1-5, the V gene TRBV18, with D possibly matching TRBD1 (6 bases). From germline, CDR1 is KGHSH and CDR2 LQKENI. The CDR3 consists of 14 residues. V was clipped by 6 bases and J by 4 bases, with 13 bases between them. The CDR3 region is CASSTQDRNQPQHF. CDR3 DNA sequence: TGTGCCAGCTCCACTCAGGACAGAAATCAGCCCCAGCATTTT.

This chain joins TRBV7-8 and TRBJ2-2; maybe TRBD2 (7 bases). From germline, CDR1 is SGHVS and CDR2 FQNEAQ. CDR3 length: 16 amino acids. V lost 6 bases to trimming and J lost 5 bases, with 19 bases between them. CDR3: CASSSGGRLGTGELFF. The CDR3 DNA follows: TGTGCCAGCAGTTCGGGGGGCCGGCTCGGGACCGGGGAGCTGTTTTTT.

This clone was observed a handful of times. Other DNA sequences in the sample encode the same CDR3. The genes are TRBV7-9 and TRBJ1-1; D ambiguous. V dropped 7 bases and J dropped 1 base, with 4 bases sitting between them. This CDR3 has 11 residues. The germline V gene has CDR1 SEHNR and CDR2 FQNEAQ (reference sequence). The CDR3 DNA follows: TGTGCCAGCACAGGGAACACTGAAGCTTTCTTT. Protein sequence: CASTGNTEAFF.

The gene calls are TRBV11-2 and TRBJ2-5; D gene unclear. The CDR3 contains 13 residues. Germline V gene sequence: CDR1 SGHAT, CDR2 FQNNGV. The V gene lost 1 base and the J gene lost 3 bases, with 6 bases spanning the gap. CDR3: CASSLVRKETQYF. CDR3 DNA: TGTGCCAGCAGCTTAGTCAGAAAAGAGACCCAGTACTTC.

The chain employs TRBV7-9 and TRBJ1-4; 10 nucleotides align to TRBD1. Germline V lookup: CDR1 SEHNR, CDR2 FQNEAQ (reference sequence). Trimming at V came to 5 bases and at J to 5 bases, leaving 2 bases not matched to a gene. The CDR3 runs 14 residues. The CDR3, as DNA: TGTGCCAGCAGCCAGGGACAGGGGAATGAAAAACTGTTTTTT. It is translated as CASSQGQGNEKLFF.

The chain couples TRBV29-1 to TRBJ2-5; D is unclear. The DNA matches TRBJ2-7 better at its end, which makes the J call doubtful. Per the germline V gene, CDR1 is SQVTM and CDR2 is ANQGSEA. CDR3 length equals 15 residues. The CDR3 DNA follows: TGCAGCGTAAGTGTTGTAGGTGCTTGGGACTACGAGCAGTACTTC. This gives the protein CSVSVVGAWDYEQYF.

This clone was detected only once. The chain is built from TRBV6-1 and TRBJ1-1; possible D gene TRBD1, 5 bases. Germline V lookup: CDR1 MNHNS, CDR2 SASEGT. The CDR3 consists of 15 residues. V dropped 3 bases and J dropped 5 bases, with 16 bases sitting between them. This chain's CDR3 is CASSDRGGGGTEAFF. The CDR3 DNA reads as TGTGCCAGCAGTGACCGGGGGGGTGGAGGGACTGAAGCTTTCTTT.

The chain links TRBV2 to TRBJ2-7; D is unclear. This CDR3 is built from 13 residues. Germline V gives CDR1 SNHLY, CDR2 FYNNEI. V shed 7 bases and J shed 3 bases, with 13 bases lying between them. CDR3 region: CASIFGLIYEQYF. DNA of the CDR3: TGTGCCAGCATTTTCGGTCTTATCTACGAGCAGTACTTC.

The chain recombines TRBV6-5 with TRBJ2-3; 8 bases are shared with TRBD1. CDR3 length: 15 amino acids. The V gene's germline CDR1 is MNHEY and CDR2 SVGAGI. V shed 5 bases and J 0 bases; nucleotides not matched to a gene: 4. The CDR3, as DNA: TGTGCCAGCAGTCGCGGGACAGGTAGCACAGATACGCAGTATTTT. The encoded protein is CASSRGTGSTDTQYF.

The chain links TRBV19 to TRBJ1-2; 8 nucleotides align to TRBD1. The CDR3 spans 14 residues. With V trimmed by 7 bases and J by 3 bases, 7 bases remained unmatched. The V gene's germline CDR1 is LNHDA and CDR2 SQIVND (reference sequence). In DNA form, the CDR3 reads TGTGCCAGTAACGACAGGGGTAAGGACTATGGCTACACCTTC. Amino acids: CASNDRGKDYGYTF.